The rows below give T cell receptor beta chains drawn from one sample of a study of T cell responses to AZD1222 COVID-19 vaccine. Clones were read by immunoSEQ multiplex PCR, and TCRdb kept only the in-frame ones, dropping some. The sample shows roughly 97,000 clones, around 89% of them seen only once. The sequenced sample was peripheral blood, obtained on day 0 of AZD1222 vaccination. These receptors originate from an adult in good health. Both conserved end residues are part of each CDR3. The order of the fields is V gene, J gene, CDR3 protein.

>TRBV3-1/TRBV3-2|TRBJ1-5
CASSLGWGGNQPQHF
>TRBV3-1/TRBV3-2|TRBJ1-5
CASSQGRSNQPQHF
>TRBV6-6|TRBJ2-7
CASQTGLGGSYEQYF
>TRBV11-2|TRBJ2-7
CASSWASGNYEQYF
>TRBV11-2|TRBJ1-2
CASSSLQGNYGYTF
>TRBV3-1/TRBV3-2|TRBJ1-2
CASSESPNWAVIYGYTF
>TRBV4-1|TRBJ1-5
CASSHPGQGDYNQPQHF
>TRBV6-6|TRBJ1-3
CASSGLGAGNTIYF
>TRBV6-1|TRBJ1-1
CASSDQGYTEAFF
>TRBV5-6|TRBJ2-1
CASSLMASGFSYNEQFF
>TRBV11-2|TRBJ1-5
CASSLDHSSNQPQHF
>TRBV27|TRBJ2-3
CASSLSGGLYTDTQYF
>TRBV25-1|TRBJ2-1
CASSELLAGTSRNEQFF
>TRBV6-5|TRBJ2-1
CASSYAQSNEQFF
>TRBV7-8|TRBJ2-1
CASSLAAQWGGHNEQFF
>TRBV4-1|TRBJ1-2
CASSQDSRGGGYTF
>TRBV10-3|TRBJ1-4
CAISERAEIEKLFF
>TRBV5-5|TRBJ2-7
CASSLRDRAGYEQYF
>TRBV19|TRBJ1-2
CASSRDIDGYTF
>TRBV5-6|TRBJ2-5
CASSKWWTGIQETQYF
>TRBV7-8|TRBJ2-5
CASSLVPVQETQYF
>TRBV12-3/TRBV12-4|TRBJ1-1
CASSRDENTEAFF
>TRBV11-3|TRBJ1-2
CASSSTRGRDGYTF
>TRBV4-1|TRBJ1-4
CASSQGDIPFF
>TRBV9|TRBJ2-1
CASRRGYKICEQFF
>TRBV6-2/TRBV6-3|TRBJ2-7
CASSYSPYEQYF
>TRBV30|TRBJ2-1
CAWSGLAGVYNEQFF
>TRBV24-1|TRBJ2-1
CATSARGGVSDEQFF
>TRBV25-1|TRBJ2-2
CASSEPGQGELFF
>TRBV11-3|TRBJ1-1
CASSLSSMNTEAFF
>TRBV11-2|TRBJ2-1
CASSLKPGQGYMDEQFF
>TRBV6-5|TRBJ2-3
CASTTSTDTQYF
>TRBV9|TRBJ2-5
CASSDQETQYF
>TRBV5-1|TRBJ2-3
CASSPTPRDTQYF
>TRBV4-2|TRBJ2-3
CASSQDGGGAVLDTQYF
>TRBV5-1|TRBJ2-1
CASSATSGGFNEQFF
>TRBV3-1/TRBV3-2|TRBJ1-5
CASSQLNQPQHF
>TRBV5-1|TRBJ1-1
CASSLSWNTEAFF
>TRBV7-3|TRBJ1-1
CASSLTPRVENTEAFF
>TRBV7-7|TRBJ2-5
CASSFGLGETQYF
>TRBV19|TRBJ2-6
CASRKRDRGSGANVLTF
>TRBV6-6|TRBJ1-2
CASSLGPELGYGYTF
>TRBV21-1|TRBJ2-1
CASSKHREQFF
>TRBV5-1|TRBJ1-1
CASYSLSMNTEAFF
>TRBV19|TRBJ1-5
CASSPRKEPQHF
>TRBV4-2|TRBJ1-6
CASSQEQGRGNSPLHF